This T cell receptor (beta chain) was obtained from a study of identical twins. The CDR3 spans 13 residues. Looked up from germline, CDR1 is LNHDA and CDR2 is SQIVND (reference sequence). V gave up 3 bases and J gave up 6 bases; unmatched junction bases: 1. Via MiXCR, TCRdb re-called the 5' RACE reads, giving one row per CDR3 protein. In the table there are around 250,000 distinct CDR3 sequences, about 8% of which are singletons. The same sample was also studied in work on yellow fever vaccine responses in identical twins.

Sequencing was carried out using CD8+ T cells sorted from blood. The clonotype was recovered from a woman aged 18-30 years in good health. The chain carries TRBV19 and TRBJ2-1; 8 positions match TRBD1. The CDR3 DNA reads TGTGCCAGTAGTATCGACAGGGGCAATGAGCAGTTCTTC. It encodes CASSIDRGNEQFF. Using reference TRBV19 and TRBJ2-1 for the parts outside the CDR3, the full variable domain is DGGITQSPKYLFRKEGQNVTLSCEQNLNHDAMYWYRQDPGQGLRLIYYSQIVNDFQKGDIAEGYSVSREKKESFPLTVTSAQKNPTAFYLCASSIDRGNEQFFGPGTRLTVL.